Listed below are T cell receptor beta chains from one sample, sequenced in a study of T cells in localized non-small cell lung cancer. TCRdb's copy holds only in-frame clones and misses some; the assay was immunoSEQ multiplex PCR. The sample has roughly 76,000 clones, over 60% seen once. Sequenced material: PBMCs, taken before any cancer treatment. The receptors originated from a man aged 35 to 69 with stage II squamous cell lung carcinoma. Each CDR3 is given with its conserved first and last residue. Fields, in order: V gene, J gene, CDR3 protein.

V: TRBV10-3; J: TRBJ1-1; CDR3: CAISEPSGGTEAFF
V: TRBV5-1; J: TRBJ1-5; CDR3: CASRGQGLGNQPQHF
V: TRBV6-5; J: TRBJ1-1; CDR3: CASSLTGGIEAFF
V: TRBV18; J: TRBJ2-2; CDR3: CASSPVGGFVVGELFF
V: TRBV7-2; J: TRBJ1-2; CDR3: CASSLAPRIDRASYGYTF
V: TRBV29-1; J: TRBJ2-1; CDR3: CSVEEANNEQFF
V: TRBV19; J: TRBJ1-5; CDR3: CASSMIRTPGWANQPQHF
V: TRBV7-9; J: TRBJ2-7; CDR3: CASGYEQYF
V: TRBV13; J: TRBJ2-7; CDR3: CASSSRPAGSGNYEQYF
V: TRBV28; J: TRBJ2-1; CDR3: CASNREGPIYNEQFF
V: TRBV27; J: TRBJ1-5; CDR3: CASSTLGGNNQPQHF